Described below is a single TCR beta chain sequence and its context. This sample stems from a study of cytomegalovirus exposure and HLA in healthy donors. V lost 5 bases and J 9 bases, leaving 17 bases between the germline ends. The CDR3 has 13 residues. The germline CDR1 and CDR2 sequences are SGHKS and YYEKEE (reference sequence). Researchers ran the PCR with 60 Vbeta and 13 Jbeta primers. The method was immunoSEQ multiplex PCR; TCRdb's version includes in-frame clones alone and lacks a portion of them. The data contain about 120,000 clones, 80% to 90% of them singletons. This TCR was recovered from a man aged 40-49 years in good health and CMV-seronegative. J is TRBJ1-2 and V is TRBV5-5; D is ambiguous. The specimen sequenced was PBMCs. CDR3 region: CASSRREVGSYTF. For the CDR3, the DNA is TGTGCCAGCAGTCGAAGGGAGGTCGGCAGCTACACCTTC.